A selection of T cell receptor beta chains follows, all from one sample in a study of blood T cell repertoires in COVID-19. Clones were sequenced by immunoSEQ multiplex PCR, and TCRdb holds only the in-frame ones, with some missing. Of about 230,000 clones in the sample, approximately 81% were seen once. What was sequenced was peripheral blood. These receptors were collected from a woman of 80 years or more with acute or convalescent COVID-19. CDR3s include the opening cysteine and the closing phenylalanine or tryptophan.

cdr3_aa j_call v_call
CASSYGRRGTEAFF TRBJ1-1 TRBV7-9
CASSESPSGAGDGGYTF TRBJ1-2 TRBV6-1
CASSSGTGSAGNTIYF TRBJ1-3 TRBV5-1
CASSQSRQGARSGKLFF TRBJ1-4 TRBV3-1/TRBV3-2
CASSSTGTSGVGEQFF TRBJ2-1 TRBV13
CASSEGRYGYTF TRBJ1-2 TRBV2
CASSQDIAGGLFF TRBJ2-1 TRBV14
CASSWDRGYNSPLHF TRBJ1-6 TRBV5-6
CASSDDDGTDFSYEQYF TRBJ2-7 TRBV25-1
CSVPLGRGSVSNQPQHF TRBJ1-5 TRBV29-1
CASSEVRGRDQPQHF TRBJ1-5 TRBV6-1
CASGQGNEQYF TRBJ2-7 TRBV30
CASSLYRDMNTEAFF TRBJ1-1 TRBV7-2
CAIKEQGAGNTIYF TRBJ1-3 TRBV10-3
CASSGQTGDTQYF TRBJ2-3 TRBV2
CASSIQRGLYNEQFF TRBJ2-1 TRBV5-4
CASSFYRGGSAYQPQHF TRBJ1-5 TRBV28
CASSPPRPQGGSYEQYF TRBJ2-7 TRBV11-2
CASSLVRDSNYGYTF TRBJ1-2 TRBV5-6
CASSRTSGSTIAQYF TRBJ2-3 TRBV6-5
CASSLGQINTEAFF TRBJ1-1 TRBV5-1
CASSPQGEVYEQYF TRBJ2-7 TRBV6-5
CASRSSETQYF TRBJ2-5 TRBV5-1
CASSRDGLNYGYTF TRBJ1-2 TRBV19
CASSQVTGVTEAFF TRBJ1-1 TRBV3-1/TRBV3-2
CASSELLAGAIGQFF TRBJ2-1 TRBV6-1
CASRSNRDSYEQYF TRBJ2-7 TRBV6-5
CASSSGQYTEAFF TRBJ1-1 TRBV28
CASSLAGAHWESGNTIYF TRBJ1-3 TRBV5-6
CASSIVSQGSGELFF TRBJ2-2 TRBV19
CASRGLGNEQFF TRBJ2-1 TRBV10-1
CASSQQGFNQPQHF TRBJ1-5 TRBV7-2
CASSQGGTGINEKLFF TRBJ1-4 TRBV3-1/TRBV3-2
CATRTGGSYGYTF TRBJ1-2 TRBV10-1
CASSRPGVYEQYF TRBJ2-7 TRBV3-1/TRBV3-2
CASSQGIGTGFHEQYF TRBJ2-7 TRBV4-1
CASSQISGRGNEQFF TRBJ2-1 TRBV3-1/TRBV3-2
CASSLSLVGGQPQHF TRBJ1-5 TRBV27
CASSTLPGLAGGGEQFF TRBJ2-1 TRBV27
CASSEWGRGDEKLFF TRBJ1-4 TRBV25-1